The 9 T cell receptor beta chains reported below all come from one sample, sequenced in a study of T cells after yellow fever vaccination. TCRdb re-derived calls from the 5' RACE reads in MiXCR, one entry per CDR3 protein. The sample yields 150,000 to 200,000 distinct CDR3 sequences, roughly a tenth seen once. The sequences come from CD8+ T cells sorted from PBMCs, collected 45 days after the yellow fever booster vaccination. Source of these receptors: a man in his late teens or twenties who received the YFV17D yellow fever vaccine.

The V and J genes are TRBV5-1 and TRBJ1-6, with a weak D call TRBD1 (5 bases). The CDR3 is 15 residues long. The germline V gene encodes CDR1 SGHRS and CDR2 YFSETQ. The germline V and J ends were trimmed by 4 bases and 9 bases, with 17 bases remaining between them. CDR3 nucleotides: TGCGCCAGCAGCACCGAGGCAGGGTTGGGTTCACCCCTCCACTTT. Amino acids: CASSTEAGLGSPLHF. The entire variable domain, with the rest obtained from reference TRBV5-1 and TRBJ1-6, is as follows: KAGVTQTPRYLIKTRGQQVTLSCSPISGHRSVSWYQQTPGQGLQFLFEYFSETQRNKGNFPGRFSGRQFSNSRSEMNVSTLELGDSALYLCASSTEAGLGSPLHFGNGTRLTVT.

The sample holds many counts of this clonotype. The chain couples TRBV12-3 or TRBV12-4 to TRBJ2-7, with D perhaps being TRBD1 or TRBD2 (5 bases each). The CDR3 sequence is 16 residues long. V shed 5 bases and J shed 0 bases, with 17 bases lying between them. The CDR3 reads CASSPHSSGASYEQYF. In nucleotides, the CDR3 is TGTGCCAGCAGTCCCCACTCGTCCGGGGCCTCCTACGAGCAGTACTTC.

This chain joins TRBV27 and TRBJ2-7, with TRBD1 identical over 9 bases. V trimming: 6 bases; J trimming: 2 bases; junction bases outside the gene matches: 2. Germline lookup yields CDR1 MNHEY and CDR2 SMNVEV (reference sequence). This CDR3 has 13 amino acids. CDR3 nucleotides: TGTGCCAGCAGAGACAGGGGGGCCTACGAGCAGTACGTC. Encoded protein: CASRDRGAYEQYV.

This clonotype occurred many times. The chain employs TRBV29-1 and TRBJ2-1; possibly TRBD1 or TRBD2 for D (5 bases each). Germline CDR1 is SQVTM and CDR2 is ANQGSEA. The length of the CDR3 is 11 residues. Trimming removed 5 bases from V and 6 bases from J, with 8 bases in between. CDR3 region: CSVRDVNEQFF. The DNA of the CDR3 is TGCAGCGTTCGGGACGTCAATGAGCAGTTCTTC.

In this sample, this clonotype turned up a few times. The CDR3 is CASSPHPGTTTGELFF. The CDR3 DNA is TGTGCCAGCAGCCCACACCCCGGGACTACGACCGGGGAGCTGTTTTTT. This chain links TRBV5-4 with TRBJ2-2; 7 bases match TRBD2. After removal of 4 bases from V and 5 bases from J, the junction contained 11 bases not matched to a gene. Germline CDR1 SGHNT, CDR2 YYREEE (reference sequence). CDR3 size: 16 residues.

The chain links TRBV6-2 or TRBV6-3 to TRBJ2-2; TRBD1 is a possible D gene (5 bases). Trimming removed 5 bases at V and 6 bases at J, with 13 bases between. The CDR3 loop spans 14 amino acids. Germline values: CDR1 MNHEY, CDR2 SVGEGT. CDR3 sequence (DNA): TGTGCCAGCAGTGGCAGGGTTCCCGCCGGGGAGCTGTTTTTT. This gives the protein CASSGRVPAGELFF.

This clonotype has just a few counts. This CDR3 reads CASSIGGGINQPQHF. For the CDR3, the DNA is TGTGCCAGTAGTATAGGTGGGGGCATCAATCAGCCCCAGCATTTT. The V and J genes are TRBV19 and TRBJ1-5, with D possibly being TRBD1 (6 bases). The germline V gene encodes CDR1 LNHDA and CDR2 SQIVND (reference sequence). V gave up 1 base and J gave up 3 bases, with 10 bases separating them. The CDR3 is 15 amino acids.

Only a few counts were recorded for this clonotype. V and J are TRBV30 and TRBJ2-7; maybe TRBD2 (5 bases). Germline loops: CDR1 GTSNPN, CDR2 SVGIG (reference sequence). V lost 3 bases, J lost 6 bases, and 15 bases lay in between. The CDR3 extends over 13 amino acids. The CDR3: CAWSSSYRGEQYF. The CDR3 bases are TGTGCCTGGAGCTCTAGCTACCGGGGCGAGCAGTACTTC.

This clonotype was seen many times. The V and J genes are TRBV6-6 and TRBJ1-6; the D gene is possibly TRBD1 (6 bases). The CDR3 runs 15 residues. Germline V CDR1 and CDR2: MNHNY, SVGAGI (reference sequence). The V end was cut by 0 bases, the J end by 5 bases, with 8 bases between. The CDR3 coding sequence is TGTGCCAGCAGTTACTCCCGGGACAATAATTCACCCCTCCACTTT. Residues: CASSYSRDNNSPLHF.